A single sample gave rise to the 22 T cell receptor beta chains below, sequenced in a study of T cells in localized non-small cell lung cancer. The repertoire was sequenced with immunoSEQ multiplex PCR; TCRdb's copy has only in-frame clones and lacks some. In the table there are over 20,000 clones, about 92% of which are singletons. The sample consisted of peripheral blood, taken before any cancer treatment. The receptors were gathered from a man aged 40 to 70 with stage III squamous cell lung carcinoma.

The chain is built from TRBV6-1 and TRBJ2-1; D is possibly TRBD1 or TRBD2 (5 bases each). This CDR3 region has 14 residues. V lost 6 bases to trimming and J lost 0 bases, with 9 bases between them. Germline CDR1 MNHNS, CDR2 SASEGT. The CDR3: CASRWGSSYNEQFF. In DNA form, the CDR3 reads TGTGCCAGCAGGTGGGGGAGCTCCTACAATGAGCAGTTCTTC.

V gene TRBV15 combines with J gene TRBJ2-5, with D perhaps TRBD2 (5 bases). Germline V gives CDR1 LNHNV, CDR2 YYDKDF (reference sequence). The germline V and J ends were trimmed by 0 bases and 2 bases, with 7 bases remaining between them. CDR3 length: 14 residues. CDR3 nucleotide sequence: TGTGCCACCAGCAGAGAGCGGGCACAAGAGACCCAGTACTTC. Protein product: CATSRERAQETQYF.

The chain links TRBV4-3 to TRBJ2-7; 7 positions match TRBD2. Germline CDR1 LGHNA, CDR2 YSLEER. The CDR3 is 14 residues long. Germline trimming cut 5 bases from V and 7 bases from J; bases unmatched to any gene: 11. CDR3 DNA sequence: TGCGCCAGCAGCTCAATAGCGGGCCGCAGGGAGCAGTACTTC. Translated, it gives CASSSIAGRREQYF.

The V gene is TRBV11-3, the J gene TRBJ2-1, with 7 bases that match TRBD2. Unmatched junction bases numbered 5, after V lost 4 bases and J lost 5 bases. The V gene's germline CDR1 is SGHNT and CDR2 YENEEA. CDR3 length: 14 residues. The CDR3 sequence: CASSSELANNEQFF. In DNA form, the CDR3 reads TGTGCCAGCAGCTCGGAACTAGCGAACAATGAGCAGTTCTTC.

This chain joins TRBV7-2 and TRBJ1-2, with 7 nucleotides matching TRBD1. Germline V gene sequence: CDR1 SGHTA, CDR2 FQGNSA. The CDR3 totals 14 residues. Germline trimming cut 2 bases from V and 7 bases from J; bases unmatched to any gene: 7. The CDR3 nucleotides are TGTGCCAGCAGCTTAACCCGGACAGGTGGTGGCTACACCTTC. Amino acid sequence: CASSLTRTGGGYTF.

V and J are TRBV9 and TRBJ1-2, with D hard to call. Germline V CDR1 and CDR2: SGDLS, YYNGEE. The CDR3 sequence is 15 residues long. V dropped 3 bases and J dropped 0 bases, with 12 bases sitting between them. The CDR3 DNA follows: TGTGCCAGCAGCGCGGACGGGAGAGCTAACTATGGCTACACCTTC. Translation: CASSADGRANYGYTF.

CDR3 in amino acids: CASSISGFGTDTQYF. In DNA form, the CDR3 reads TGTGCCAGCAGTATTAGCGGCTTTGGCACAGATACGCAGTATTTT. The rearrangement links TRBV9 to TRBJ2-3, with D possibly matching TRBD2 (6 bases). Looked up from germline, CDR1 is SGDLS and CDR2 is YYNGEE. Trimming shortened V by 5 bases and J by 1 base, and 14 bases separated the two germline ends. This CDR3 is built from 15 residues.

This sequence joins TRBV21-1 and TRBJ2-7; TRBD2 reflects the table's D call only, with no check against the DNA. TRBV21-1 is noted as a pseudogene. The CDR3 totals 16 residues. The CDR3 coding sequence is TGTGCCAGCAGCAAAGGGACTAGCGGGAGGGCCCACGAGCAGTACTTC. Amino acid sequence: CASSKGTSGRAHEQYF.

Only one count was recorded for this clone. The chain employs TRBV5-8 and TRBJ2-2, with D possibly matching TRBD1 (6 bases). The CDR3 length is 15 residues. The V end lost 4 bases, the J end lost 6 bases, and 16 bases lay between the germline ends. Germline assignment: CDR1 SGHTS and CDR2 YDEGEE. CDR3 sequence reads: CASSGQRWSSGELFF. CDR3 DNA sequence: TGTGCCAGCAGCGGACAGAGGTGGTCTTCCGGGGAGCTGTTTTTT.

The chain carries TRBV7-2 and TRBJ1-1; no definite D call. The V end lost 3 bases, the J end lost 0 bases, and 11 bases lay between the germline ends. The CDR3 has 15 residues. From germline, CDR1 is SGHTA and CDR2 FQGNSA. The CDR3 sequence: CASSLADGVNTEAFF. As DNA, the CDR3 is TGTGCCAGCAGCTTGGCAGACGGGGTGAACACTGAAGCTTTCTTT. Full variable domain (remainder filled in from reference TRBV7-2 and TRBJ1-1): GAGVSQSPSNKVTEKGKDVELRCDPISGHTALYWYRQSLGQGLEFLIYFQGNSAPDKSGLPSDRFSAERTGGSVSTLTIQRTQQEDSAVYLCASSLADGVNTEAFFGQGTRLTVV.

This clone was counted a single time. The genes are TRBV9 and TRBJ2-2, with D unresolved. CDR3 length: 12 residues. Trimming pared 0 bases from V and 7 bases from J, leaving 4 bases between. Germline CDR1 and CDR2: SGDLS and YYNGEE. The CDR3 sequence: CASSVVNGELFF. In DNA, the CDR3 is TGTGCCAGCAGCGTAGTAAACGGGGAGCTGTTTTTT.

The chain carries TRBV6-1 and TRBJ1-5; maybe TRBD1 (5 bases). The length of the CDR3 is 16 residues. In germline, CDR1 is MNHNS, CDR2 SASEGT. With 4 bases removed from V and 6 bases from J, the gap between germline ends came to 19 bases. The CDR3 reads CASSVVAGRLPQPQHF. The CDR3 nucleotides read TGTGCCAGCAGTGTGGTAGCAGGGAGGTTGCCTCAGCCCCAGCATTTT.

The CDR3 bases are TGTGCCAGCAGCGTAGTAGCTAGCTCCTACGAGCAGTACTTC. It specifies CASSVVASSYEQYF. This rearrangement joins TRBV9 to TRBJ2-7; D uncertain. CDR3 length: 14 amino acids. Germline V gene sequence: CDR1 SGDLS, CDR2 YYNGEE. Trimming took off 0 bases at V and 0 bases at J, with 7 bases between the two ends.

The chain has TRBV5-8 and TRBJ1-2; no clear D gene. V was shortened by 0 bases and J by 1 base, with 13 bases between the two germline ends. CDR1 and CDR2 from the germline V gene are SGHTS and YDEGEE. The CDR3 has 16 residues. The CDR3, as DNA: TGTGCCAGCAGCTTGGAAGTGGGCAGGAATAACTATGGCTACACCTTC. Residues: CASSLEVGRNNYGYTF.

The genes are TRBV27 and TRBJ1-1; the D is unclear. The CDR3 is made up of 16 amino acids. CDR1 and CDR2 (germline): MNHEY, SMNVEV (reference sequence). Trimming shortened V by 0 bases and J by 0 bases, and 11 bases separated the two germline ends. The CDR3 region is CASSLSTDRMNTEAFF. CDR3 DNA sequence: TGTGCCAGCAGTTTATCGACTGACCGTATGAACACTGAAGCTTTCTTT.

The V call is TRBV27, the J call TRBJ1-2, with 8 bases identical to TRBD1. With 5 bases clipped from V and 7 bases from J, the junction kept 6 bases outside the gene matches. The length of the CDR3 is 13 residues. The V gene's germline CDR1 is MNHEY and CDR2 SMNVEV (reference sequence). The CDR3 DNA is TGTGCCAGCAGTGCCCAGGGGGCGGGTGGCTACACCTTC. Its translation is CASSAQGAGGYTF.

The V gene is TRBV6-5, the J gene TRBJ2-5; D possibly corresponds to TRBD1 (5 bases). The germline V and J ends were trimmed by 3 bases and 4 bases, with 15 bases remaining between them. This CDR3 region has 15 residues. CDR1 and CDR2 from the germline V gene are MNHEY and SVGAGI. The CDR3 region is CASSYGQGLGETQYF. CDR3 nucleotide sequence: TGTGCCAGCAGTTATGGGCAGGGTTTGGGAGAGACCCAGTACTTC.

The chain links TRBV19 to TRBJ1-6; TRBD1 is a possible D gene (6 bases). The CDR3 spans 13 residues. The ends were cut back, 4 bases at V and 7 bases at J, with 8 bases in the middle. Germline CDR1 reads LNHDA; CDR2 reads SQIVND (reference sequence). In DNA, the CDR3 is TGTGCCAGTAGTAACAGGGTGAATTCACCCCTCCACTTT. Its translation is CASSNRVNSPLHF. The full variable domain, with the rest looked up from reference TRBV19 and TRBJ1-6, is DGGITQSPKYLFRKEGQNVTLSCEQNLNHDAMYWYRQDPGQGLRLIYYSQIVNDFQKGDIAEGYSVSREKKESFPLTVTSAQKNPTAFYLCASSNRVNSPLHFGNGTRLTVT.

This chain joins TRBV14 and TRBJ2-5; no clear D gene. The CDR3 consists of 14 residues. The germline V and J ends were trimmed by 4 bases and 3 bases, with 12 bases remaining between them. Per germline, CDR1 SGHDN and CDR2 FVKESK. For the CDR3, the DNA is TGTGCCAGCAGCCTTCGGGCCAGCAAAGAGACCCAGTACTTC. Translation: CASSLRASKETQYF.

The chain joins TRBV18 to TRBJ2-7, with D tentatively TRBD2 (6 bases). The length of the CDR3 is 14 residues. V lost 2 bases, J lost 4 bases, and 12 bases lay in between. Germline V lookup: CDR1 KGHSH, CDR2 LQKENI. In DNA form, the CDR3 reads TGTGCCAGCTCACCAGTGAGTGGACTATACGAGCAGTACTTC. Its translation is CASSPVSGLYEQYF. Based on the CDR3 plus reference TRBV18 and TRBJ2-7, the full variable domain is NAGVMQNPRHLVRRRGQEARLRCSPMKGHSHVYWYRQLPEEGLKFMVYLQKENIIDESGMPKERFSAEFPKEGPSILRIQQVVRGDSAAYFCASSPVSGLYEQYFGPGTRLTVT.

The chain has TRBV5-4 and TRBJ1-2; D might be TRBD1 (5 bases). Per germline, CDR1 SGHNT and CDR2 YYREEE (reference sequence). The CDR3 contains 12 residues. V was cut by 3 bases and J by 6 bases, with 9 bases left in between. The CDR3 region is CASSSLTDGYTF. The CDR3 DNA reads TGTGCCAGCAGCTCGTTGACAGATGGCTACACCTTC.

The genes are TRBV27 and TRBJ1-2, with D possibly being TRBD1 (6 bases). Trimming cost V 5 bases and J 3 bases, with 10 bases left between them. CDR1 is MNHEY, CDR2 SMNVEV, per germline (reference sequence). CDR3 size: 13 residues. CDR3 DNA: TGTGCCAGCAGTCCCGGGGGGCACTATGGCTACACCTTC. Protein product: CASSPGGHYGYTF.